Only a few counts were recorded for the clone carrying this T cell receptor beta chain. Antigen: not known. This entry comes from a study of T-cell memory formation after mild COVID-19. Study-wide context: Among the donors, TCR clusters were largely specific to each donor.

TCR alpha and TCR beta cDNA libraries carrying sample barcodes and UMIs came from 5'RACE with constant-segment primers. TCRdb redid the calling of the 5' RACE reads with MiXCR, one entry per CDR3 protein. The sample yields approximately 260,000 distinct CDR3 sequences, over 15% seen once. Whole-study findings and limits: Later expanders leaned CD4+, whereas clones that contracted between day 15 and 85 were balanced CD4/CD8. Memory sampled before infection contained some responding clones, suggesting cross-reactive memory joined.

The clonotype was recovered from a man younger than 30 who had mild COVID-19 (a few samples of this study predate the infection). Cell type and time point are not known. What was sequenced was PBMCs or a T cell subset sorted from them (not recorded which).

The CDR3 coding sequence is TGCAGTGCTAGGGCCGAGCGGGGGGTGTACGAGCAGTACTTC. Protein: CSARAERGVYEQYF. V usage is TRBV20-1 and J usage is TRBJ2-7; TRBD2 matches at 9 bases. The CDR3 consists of 14 residues. From germline, CDR1 is DFQATT and CDR2 SNEGSKA (reference sequence). The V segment lost 3 bases and the J segment 4 bases; nucleotides outside the gene matches: 7.